This TCR beta chain derives from a study of shared clonotypes between healthy human individuals. Turning to the study itself: Each donor contributed plates that comprised three CD4 naive, three CD4 memory, two CD8 naive and one CD8 memory.

Libraries were prepared by immunoSEQ multiplex PCR; TCRdb keeps only in-frame clonotypes and omits some of them. The sample lists 2 million to 3 million clones; 93% were seen once. Trimming pared 4 bases from V and 3 bases from J, leaving 23 bases between. This CDR3 spans 17 amino acids. Germline V gene lookup returns CDR1 SGHNT and CDR2 YYREEE (reference sequence). Free of recent acute infections or vaccinations, the donors were healthy HIV-negative adults. Sequenced: naive CD4+ T cells from PBMCs. As to subset: CD45RA+ positively selected. This chain joins TRBV5-4 and TRBJ2-7, with a tentative D call TRBD1 (6 bases). The origin of this receptor is a man between 18 and 35 years old in good health. Some clones in this sample may be carry-over from other donors' samples. The CDR3, as DNA: TGTGCCAGCAGCCCTGGGGCGGGTAGGAGACAGGACTACGAGCAGTACTTC. Translation: CASSPGAGRRQDYEQYF.